The 28 T cell receptor beta chains below all came from one sample that was sequenced in a study of blood T cell repertoires in COVID-19. Here immunoSEQ multiplex PCR was the method, and the copy in TCRdb shows in-frame clones only, minus some. Of fewer than 100,000 clones in the sample, about four fifths were seen once. Sample: peripheral blood. These TCRs come from a man between 65 and 85 years old with acute or convalescent COVID-19.

Comments on this clone: This same CDR3 is encoded by further DNA sequences in the sample. The chain links TRBV5-1 to TRBJ2-5; 11 bases line up with TRBD2. Trimming took 5 bases from V and 5 from J; bases not matched to a gene: 2. The CDR3 consists of 13 residues. Germline assignment: CDR1 SGHRS and CDR2 YFSETQ. The CDR3 coding sequence is TGCGCCAGCAGGCTAGCGGGAGGCGAGACCCAGTACTTC. As protein: CASRLAGGETQYF.

The V and J genes are TRBV28 and TRBJ2-3; 9 nucleotides align to TRBD2. Per germline, CDR1 MDHEN and CDR2 SYDVKM. Trimming cost V 5 bases and J 2 bases; bases outside gene matches: 8. CDR3 length: 16 residues. The CDR3 coding sequence is TGTGCCAGCAGTCCCCGGACTAGCGTGATCACAGATACGCAGTATTTT. This gives the protein CASSPRTSVITDTQYF. Based on the CDR3 plus reference TRBV28 and TRBJ2-3, the full variable domain is DVKVTQSSRYLVKRTGEKVFLECVQDMDHENMFWYRQDPGLGLRLIYFSYDVKMKEKGDIPEGYSVSREKKERFSLILESASTNQTSMYLCASSPRTSVITDTQYFGPGTRLTVL.

This clone turned up a few times. This sequence joins TRBV4-3 and TRBJ2-5; 8 positions agree with TRBD1. CDR3 size: 17 residues. Per germline, CDR1 LGHNA and CDR2 YSLEER. Unmatched junction bases numbered 15, after V lost 4 bases and J lost 5 bases. For the CDR3, the DNA is TGCGCCAGCAGCCCGGGGTCCGGGCAGGGGGCGAGCGAGACCCAGTACTTC. Translation gives CASSPGSGQGASETQYF.

This clone showed up many times. The CDR3 spells CASSLFSGYEKLFF. CDR3 in DNA: TGTGCCAGCAGTTTGTTTTCGGGATATGAAAAACTGTTTTTT. The rearrangement links TRBV27 to TRBJ1-4; no definite D call. The CDR3 contains 14 residues. Between the trimmed V and J ends, which lost 3 bases and 6 bases, there was a span of 11 bases. CDR1 and CDR2 (germline): MNHEY, SMNVEV (reference sequence).

The chain links TRBV10-3 to TRBJ2-5; 7 bases agree with TRBD1. Germline trimming cut 0 bases from V and 5 bases from J; bases unmatched to any gene: 3. The CDR3 contains 14 residues. The germline V gene encodes CDR1 ENHRY and CDR2 SYGVKD. CDR3 sequence: CAISESQGVETQYF. In DNA form, the CDR3 reads TGTGCCATCAGTGAGTCGCAGGGGGTGGAGACCCAGTACTTC.

V is TRBV21-1 and J is TRBJ2-3; the tabulated D call, TRBD2, remains unverified against the DNA. TRBV21-1 is a known pseudogene. This CDR3 contains 17 residues. The CDR3 coding sequence is TGTGCCAGCAGCAAAGTACCGGGACTAGCGGGAGTAAAGCCGCAGTATTTT. Protein: CASSKVPGLAGVKPQYF.

The rearrangement links TRBV4-1 to TRBJ1-1, with 8 bases fitting TRBD1. CDR1 is MGHRA and CDR2 is YSYEKL in the germline V gene. Losses at the gene ends were 1 base for V and 3 bases for J; bases not matched to a gene: 4. The CDR3 loop spans 15 amino acids. The CDR3 sequence is CASSQVDRGDTEAFF. The CDR3 bases are TGCGCCAGCAGCCAAGTTGACAGGGGAGACACTGAAGCTTTCTTT.

The V gene is TRBV19, the J gene TRBJ1-2, with 7 nucleotides matching TRBD1. CDR3 length equals 14 residues. V shed 4 bases, J shed 7 bases, and the junction held 9 bases outside the gene matches. CDR1 LNHDA and CDR2 SQIVND come from the germline V gene (reference sequence). CDR3 DNA: TGTGCCAGTAGTAGTGCCCGGGACAGTTTTGGCTACACCTTC. It yields the protein CASSSARDSFGYTF.

The genes are TRBV28 and TRBJ2-7, with TRBD2 as a possible D gene (7 bases). This CDR3 region has 16 residues. CDR1 is MDHEN and CDR2 is SYDVKM in the germline V gene. The ends were cut back, 5 bases at V and 0 bases at J, with 17 bases in the middle. CDR3 region: CASSEWGRGSSYEQYF. The CDR3 DNA is TGTGCCAGCAGTGAATGGGGGCGCGGGAGCTCCTACGAGCAGTACTTC. The whole variable domain, filled in from reference TRBV28 and TRBJ2-7, reads DVKVTQSSRYLVKRTGEKVFLECVQDMDHENMFWYRQDPGLGLRLIYFSYDVKMKEKGDIPEGYSVSREKKERFSLILESASTNQTSMYLCASSEWGRGSSYEQYFGPGTRLTVT.

This rearrangement joins TRBV2 to TRBJ1-3; D possibly corresponds to TRBD1 (6 bases). The ends were cut back, 4 bases at V and 0 bases at J, with 13 bases in the middle. Germline lookup yields CDR1 SNHLY and CDR2 FYNNEI. The CDR3 totals 16 residues. The CDR3 here is CASSANPGHSGNTIYF. The CDR3, as DNA: TGTGCCAGCAGTGCCAACCCGGGACACTCTGGAAACACCATATATTTT.

This clone was counted a single time. The V and J genes are TRBV19 and TRBJ2-3; D remains unclear. Germline V gene data show CDR1 as LNHDA and CDR2 as SQIVND (reference sequence). CDR3 length equals 16 residues. The V end was cut by 5 bases, the J end by 1 base, with 16 bases between. The CDR3 DNA sequence: TGTGCCAGTAGTTCCCCCCGGCAGGCCCGCACAGATACGCAGTATTTT. Translated: CASSSPRQARTDTQYF.

The chain joins TRBV19 to TRBJ2-7, with D perhaps TRBD1 (6 bases). CDR3 length: 15 amino acids. V lost 2 bases, J lost 3 bases, and 14 bases lay in between. The germline V gene has CDR1 LNHDA and CDR2 SQIVND (reference sequence). The CDR3 DNA sequence: TGTGCCAGTAGTATAAGTATTCAGGGGAGCTACGAGCAGTACTTC. Translating it yields CASSISIQGSYEQYF.

CDR3 region: CASSLTGSDNEQFF. CDR3 in DNA: TGTGCCAGCAGCTTAACCGGGAGTGACAATGAGCAGTTCTTC. This chain uses TRBV7-3 with TRBJ2-1, with D tentatively TRBD2 (6 bases). Germline V gene sequence: CDR1 SGHTA, CDR2 FQGTGA. V lost 0 bases, J lost 5 bases, and 8 bases lay in between. The CDR3 consists of 14 residues.

The chain is built from TRBV7-2 and TRBJ2-2; weak D call: TRBD1 (5 bases). V lost 0 bases, J lost 6 bases, and 11 bases lay in between. The CDR3 is made up of 15 amino acids. Germline V gene sequence: CDR1 SGHTA, CDR2 FQGNSA. The CDR3 sequence is CASSLAQGRAGELFF. The DNA of the CDR3 is TGTGCCAGCAGCTTAGCGCAGGGAAGGGCCGGGGAGCTGTTTTTT.

About this clone: Additional DNA sequences in this sample encode the identical CDR3. The V gene is TRBV7-2, the J gene TRBJ1-5, with D possibly TRBD1 on 6 matching bases. V gave up 5 bases and J gave up 2 bases, with 13 bases separating them. Germline CDR1 and CDR2: SGHTA and FQGNSA. There are 15 residues in the CDR3. The CDR3 loop is CASSPGRGGNQPQHF. The DNA of the CDR3 is TGTGCCAGCAGCCCAGGCAGGGGCGGCAATCAGCCCCAGCATTTT.

This clone was picked up a small number of times. V and J are TRBV18 and TRBJ1-1; 7 nucleotides agree with TRBD1. Trimming cost V 5 bases and J 3 bases; bases outside gene matches: 9. The germline CDR1 and CDR2 sequences are KGHSH and LQKENI. The CDR3 totals 15 residues. In nucleotides, the CDR3 is TGTGCCAGCTCATTCATCCGACAGGGTGACACTGAAGCTTTCTTT. Its protein product is CASSFIRQGDTEAFF. Together with reference TRBV18 and TRBJ1-1, the CDR3 gives the full variable domain: NAGVMQNPRHLVRRRGQEARLRCSPMKGHSHVYWYRQLPEEGLKFMVYLQKENIIDESGMPKERFSAEFPKEGPSILRIQQVVRGDSAAYFCASSFIRQGDTEAFFGQGTRLTVV.

V usage is TRBV5-1 and J usage is TRBJ2-5; 11 bases are shared with TRBD2. The ends lost 0 bases at V and 7 bases at J; junction bases unmatched: 8. The germline V gene has CDR1 SGHRS and CDR2 YFSETQ. The CDR3 loop spans 16 amino acids. The CDR3: CASSLATSGEGATQYF. The CDR3 DNA reads as TGCGCCAGCAGCTTGGCGACTAGCGGGGAAGGGGCGACCCAGTACTTC.

J is TRBJ1-2 and V is TRBV7-2; D gene ambiguous. CDR3 length: 15 amino acids. Trimming left V 3 bases short and J 0 bases short, with 11 bases between. Germline lookup yields CDR1 SGHTA and CDR2 FQGNSA. The CDR3 loop is CASSLIGRSNYGYTF. In DNA, the CDR3 is TGTGCCAGCAGCTTGATCGGGAGATCTAACTATGGCTACACCTTC. The whole variable domain, filled in from reference TRBV7-2 and TRBJ1-2, reads GAGVSQSPSNKVTEKGKDVELRCDPISGHTALYWYRQSLGQGLEFLIYFQGNSAPDKSGLPSDRFSAERTGGSVSTLTIQRTQQEDSAVYLCASSLIGRSNYGYTFGSGTRLTVV.

The rearrangement uses TRBV7-2 and TRBJ1-1; 10 nucleotides line up with TRBD1. The V segment lost 6 bases and the J segment 4 bases; nucleotides outside the gene matches: 2. The CDR3 contains 13 residues. The germline V gene has CDR1 SGHTA and CDR2 FQGNSA. The CDR3 region is CASRWTGGTEAFF. The CDR3 region has the DNA TGTGCCAGCAGGTGGACAGGGGGCACTGAAGCTTTCTTT. Drawing the rest from reference TRBV7-2 and TRBJ1-1, the complete variable domain is GAGVSQSPSNKVTEKGKDVELRCDPISGHTALYWYRQSLGQGLEFLIYFQGNSAPDKSGLPSDRFSAERTGGSVSTLTIQRTQQEDSAVYLCASRWTGGTEAFFGQGTRLTVV.

This chain joins TRBV19 and TRBJ1-1, with a tentative D call TRBD1 (5 bases). CDR3 length equals 12 residues. CDR1 LNHDA and CDR2 SQIVND come from the germline V gene (reference sequence). V was cut by 3 bases and J by 8 bases, with 10 bases left in between. DNA for the CDR3: TGTGCCAGTAGTATCAGGGCCGGCGAAGCTTTCTTT. Amino acid sequence: CASSIRAGEAFF.

The chain is built from TRBV19 and TRBJ2-5; D is possibly TRBD2 (6 bases). This CDR3 has 12 residues. The germline V and J ends were trimmed by 9 bases and 4 bases, with 12 bases remaining between them. Germline CDR1 and CDR2: LNHDA and SQIVND (reference sequence). CDR3 in DNA: TGTGCCAGCGCGGCGGGGAGAGAGACCCAGTACTTC. Translating gives CASAAGRETQYF. Looking up the rest from reference TRBV19 and TRBJ2-5 gives the full variable domain: DGGITQSPKYLFRKEGQNVTLSCEQNLNHDAMYWYRQDPGQGLRLIYYSQIVNDFQKGDIAEGYSVSREKKESFPLTVTSAQKNPTAFYLCASAAGRETQYFGPGTRLLVL.

The genes are TRBV6-5 and TRBJ2-7; a weak D match, TRBD2 (7 bases). V was shortened by 10 bases and J by 1 base, with 14 bases between the two germline ends. In germline, CDR1 is MNHEY, CDR2 SVGAGI. This CDR3 contains 13 residues. The CDR3 region has the DNA TGTGCCACCTTAGGGGGGGGTTCCTACGAGCAGTACTTC. The encoded protein is CATLGGGSYEQYF.

This clone came up a few times. V gene TRBV2 combines with J gene TRBJ2-2; TRBD2 matches 9 bases. The germline gives CDR1 SNHLY, CDR2 FYNNEI. The CDR3 sequence is 18 residues long. Germline trimming cut 4 bases from V and 4 bases from J; bases unmatched to any gene: 13. The CDR3 nucleotides read TGTGCCAGCAGTGTGACTGGCGGGAGGGCCCTCGGCACCGGGGAGCTGTTTTTT. Protein: CASSVTGGRALGTGELFF.

This clone is a singleton in its sample. CDR3 coding DNA: TGTGCCAGCAGCTCCCGGGACAGTCACCACGAGCAGTACTTC. It encodes CASSSRDSHHEQYF. The V call is TRBV5-8, the J call TRBJ2-7; 7 bases fit TRBD1. This CDR3 spans 14 amino acids. Trimming removed 3 bases from V and 5 bases from J; junction bases left unmatched: 8. The V gene's germline CDR1 is SGHTS and CDR2 YDEGEE.

The chain uses TRBV4-1 and TRBJ1-2; 7 positions match TRBD1. Germline V CDR1 and CDR2: MGHRA, YSYEKL. This CDR3 has 14 residues. V shed 3 bases, J shed 8 bases, and the junction held 9 bases outside the gene matches. CDR3 sequence (DNA): TGCGCCAGCAGCCAGGTGACAGGGAACCGGGGCTACACCTTC. Translation gives CASSQVTGNRGYTF.

This chain uses TRBV4-1 with TRBJ2-7, with 8 bases identical to TRBD1. This CDR3 is 15 amino acids long. Per the germline V gene, CDR1 is MGHRA and CDR2 is YSYEKL. V was pared by 1 base and J by 2 bases, with 4 bases of the junction left unmatched. The DNA of the CDR3 is TGCGCCAGCAGCCAAGTCGAACAGGGGGCCTACGAGCAGTACTTC. Its translation is CASSQVEQGAYEQYF.

V gene TRBV6-6 combines with J gene TRBJ2-5; 13 bases fit TRBD2. The CDR3 is 16 residues long. Per germline, CDR1 MNHNY and CDR2 SVGAGI (reference sequence). With 7 bases clipped from V and 0 bases from J, the junction kept 5 bases outside the gene matches. CDR3 in amino acids: CASKTGTSGNQETQYF. The CDR3 DNA is TGTGCCAGCAAGACCGGGACTAGCGGGAACCAAGAGACCCAGTACTTC.

The chain carries TRBV5-1 and TRBJ2-1; a weak D match, TRBD1 (6 bases). CDR1 and CDR2 from the germline V gene are SGHRS and YFSETQ. Trimming left V 2 bases short and J 4 bases short, with 16 bases between. CDR3 size: 16 residues. CDR3 sequence (DNA): TGCGCCAGCAGCTTATTGGCAGGGGACGGGTACAATGAGCAGTTCTTC. Translation: CASSLLAGDGYNEQFF.